The present T cell receptor (beta chain) was sequenced within a study of T cells in Graves' hyperthyroidism and ophthalmopathy. Study-wide background: Peripheral blood was collected at initial diagnosis, before any treatment.

The germline V gene encodes CDR1 MGHDK and CDR2 SYGVNS. V was cut by 5 bases and J by 5 bases, with 19 bases left in between. CDR3 size: 15 residues. The TCR beta CDR3 regions underwent amplification using RNA transcripts as the source. First-round RT-PCR of the TCR CDR3 relied on the HTBI primer set. Via MiXCR, TCRdb re-called the multiplex PCR reads, giving one row per CDR3 protein. The data show over 400,000 distinct CDR3 sequences, with less than 25% seen just once and roughly 49% held by the top ten. As to this clonotype: Its antigen is currently unknown.

Study-wide points: Most thyroid clonotypes with frequency above 0.001 were detected in blood.

Uncontrolled infection, other autoimmune disease, pregnancy or lactation led to exclusion. Diagnosing involved the use of clinical symptoms, serum thyroxine and TRAb, thyroid ultrasound and orbital computed tomography. This sequence joins TRBV25-1 and TRBJ2-7; no clear D gene. This TCR was sampled from a woman in her 70s with Graves' ophthalmopathy. The specimen was blood. The CDR3 nucleotides read TGTGCCAGCAGTAAAATTGACACCTACGGCCACGAGCAGTACTTC. Translation: CASSKIDTYGHEQYF.